Following are 28 T cell receptor beta chains from one sample sequenced in a study of blood T cell repertoires in COVID-19. The repertoire was sequenced with immunoSEQ multiplex PCR; TCRdb's copy has only in-frame clones and lacks some. The data contain approximately 140,000 clones, roughly 85% of them singletons. Sequenced material: peripheral blood. These receptor sequences come from a man aged 70-80 years with acute or convalescent COVID-19.

The chain uses TRBV6-2 or TRBV6-3 and TRBJ2-7, with D tentatively TRBD2 (6 bases). This CDR3 spans 12 amino acids. V was pared by 2 bases and J by 7 bases, with 9 bases between. Germline CDR1 is MNHEY and CDR2 is SVGEGT. In DNA, the CDR3 is TGTGCCAGCAGTTACACGGGGAGGGAGCAGTACTTC. This encodes CASSYTGREQYF.

The chain uses TRBV6-2 or TRBV6-3 and TRBJ2-3; 8 bases are shared with TRBD1. J lost 0 bases, V lost 1 base, and 6 bases had no gene match. The V gene's germline CDR1 is MNHEY and CDR2 SVGEGT. This CDR3 is built from 17 residues. CDR3 residues: CASSYYTGTGSTDTQYF. In nucleotides, the CDR3 is TGTGCCAGCAGTTACTATACCGGGACAGGTAGCACAGATACGCAGTATTTT.

This chain connects TRBV19 to TRBJ1-5, with 10 nucleotides matching TRBD1. V shed 7 bases, J shed 2 bases, and the junction held 8 bases outside the gene matches. CDR1 is LNHDA, CDR2 SQIVND, per germline (reference sequence). This CDR3 is 16 amino acids long. The CDR3 here is CASTGTGVGGNQPQHF. The CDR3 coding sequence is TGTGCCAGTACCGGGACAGGGGTCGGCGGCAATCAGCCCCAGCATTTT.

The sample holds a few counts of this clone. The chain links TRBV10-3 to TRBJ2-7; 7 nucleotides match TRBD1. The J segment lost 4 bases and the V segment lost 9 bases, leaving 9 bases of the junction unmatched. Germline loops: CDR1 ENHRY, CDR2 SYGVKD. The CDR3 is 13 amino acids. CDR3 in DNA: TGTGCCATATGGACAGGTGAAGCGTACGAGCAGTACTTC. The encoded protein is CAIWTGEAYEQYF.

The V gene is TRBV24-1, the J gene TRBJ2-7; D gene uncertain. Trimming left V 7 bases short and J 7 bases short, with 16 bases between. The CDR3 spans 13 residues. Germline-derived CDR1 and CDR2 are KGHDR and SFDVKD. The CDR3 is CATSARDKDEQYF. DNA of the CDR3: TGTGCCACCAGCGCCAGAGACAAGGATGAGCAGTACTTC.

V and J are TRBV7-2 and TRBJ2-2; no firm D call. V dropped 4 bases and J dropped 0 bases, with 6 bases sitting between them. The germline V gene encodes CDR1 SGHTA and CDR2 FQGNSA. The CDR3 has 14 residues. The CDR3: CASSSVSNTGELFF. The CDR3 DNA sequence: TGTGCCAGCAGCTCGGTCTCGAACACCGGGGAGCTGTTTTTT.

The chain uses TRBV19 and TRBJ1-2; perhaps TRBD1 as D (5 bases). The CDR3 length is 14 residues. Germline lookup yields CDR1 LNHDA and CDR2 SQIVND (reference sequence). Between the trimmed V and J ends, which lost 5 bases and 4 bases, there was a span of 14 bases. CDR3 residues: CASSPQGNRYGYTF. CDR3 bases: TGTGCCAGTAGTCCGCAGGGAAATCGCTATGGCTACACCTTC.

V is TRBV7-9 and J is TRBJ2-7; 8 positions agree with TRBD1. The germline gives CDR1 SEHNR, CDR2 FQNEAQ (reference sequence). This CDR3 has 15 residues. V lost 7 bases and J lost 2; bases outside the gene matches: 10. CDR3 sequence reads: CASTDLTGDPYEQYF. Written as DNA, the CDR3 is TGTGCCAGCACCGACCTGACAGGGGATCCCTACGAGCAGTACTTC.

The chain couples TRBV5-5 to TRBJ1-3; TRBD1 is a possible D gene (6 bases). The CDR3 sequence is 15 residues long. Germline CDR1 is SGHKS and CDR2 is YYEKEE (reference sequence). The germline V and J ends were trimmed by 0 bases and 0 bases, with 7 bases remaining between them. CDR3 region: CASSLAGVSGNTIYF. The DNA of the CDR3 is TGTGCCAGCAGCTTGGCAGGGGTCTCTGGAAACACCATATATTTT.

This chain connects TRBV28 to TRBJ2-7; no clear D gene. V lost 2 bases, J lost 3 bases, and 11 bases lay in between. Looked up from germline, CDR1 is MDHEN and CDR2 is SYDVKM. There are 14 residues in the CDR3. CDR3 residues: CASSLNPGIYEQYF. DNA of the CDR3: TGTGCCAGCAGTTTAAACCCGGGTATCTACGAGCAGTACTTC.

The chain carries TRBV29-1 and TRBJ1-1; the match to TRBD1 covers 9 bases. Germline V lookup: CDR1 SQVTM, CDR2 ANQGSEA. The CDR3 loop spans 13 amino acids. Trimming took 7 bases from V and 4 from J; bases not matched to a gene: 7. CDR3 DNA sequence: TGCAGCGCCGAGACAGGGGGGTCCACTGAAGCTTTCTTT. This sequence encodes CSAETGGSTEAFF.

V gene TRBV5-1 combines with J gene TRBJ2-3; 11 nucleotides agree with TRBD2. This CDR3 has 16 residues. V dropped 0 bases and J dropped 4; count of bases not matched to a gene: 4. Germline loops: CDR1 SGHRS, CDR2 YFSETQ. CDR3 in amino acids: CASSLVLAGGADTQYF. CDR3 DNA sequence: TGCGCCAGCAGCTTGGTATTAGCGGGAGGGGCAGATACGCAGTATTTT.

V gene TRBV6-2 or TRBV6-3 combines with J gene TRBJ2-2, with D unresolved. Germline loops: CDR1 MNHEY, CDR2 SVGEGT. Trimming stripped 5 bases from V and 2 bases from J, with 6 bases between. The CDR3 runs to 13 residues. The CDR3 DNA is TGTGCCAGCAGTAGCCACAACACCGGGGAGCTGTTTTTT. It encodes CASSSHNTGELFF.

V is TRBV11-2 and J is TRBJ2-5; 13 bases agree with TRBD2. CDR3 length equals 16 residues. The germline gives CDR1 SGHAT, CDR2 FQNNGV. J lost 2 bases, V lost 5 bases, and 5 bases had no gene match. The CDR3 DNA sequence: TGTGCCAGCAGCCCCAGACTAGCGGGAGGACAAGAGACCCAGTACTTC. Protein product: CASSPRLAGGQETQYF.

As to this clone: One end of the junction is discordant with germline, which a read error may explain. The gene calls are TRBV2 and TRBJ2-5; 8 bases line up with TRBD1. The CDR3 has 14 residues. The germline gives CDR1 SNHLY, CDR2 FYNNEI. The CDR3 DNA is TGTGCCAGCAGAGAAGGACAGGGTGACGAGACCCAGTACTTC. Amino acid sequence: CASREGQGDETQYF.

V usage is TRBV7-2 and J usage is TRBJ1-2; D possibly corresponds to TRBD1 (6 bases). The length of the CDR3 is 14 residues. Germline assignment: CDR1 SGHTA and CDR2 FQGNSA. With 6 bases removed from V and 8 bases from J, the gap between germline ends came to 19 bases. This CDR3 reads CASSPPPGHRGYTF. CDR3 sequence (DNA): TGTGCCAGCAGTCCACCGCCGGGACACCGGGGCTACACCTTC.

The V gene is TRBV7-2, the J gene TRBJ2-7, with D perhaps TRBD1 (6 bases). CDR3 size: 15 residues. The germline V and J ends were trimmed by 5 bases and 0 bases, with 14 bases remaining between them. Germline CDR1 and CDR2: SGHTA and FQGNSA. The CDR3 nucleotides read TGTGCCAGCAGCCTAAGGACAGAAAGCTCCTACGAGCAGTACTTC. Translation gives CASSLRTESSYEQYF. The variable domain in full, completed from reference TRBV7-2 and TRBJ2-7, reads GAGVSQSPSNKVTEKGKDVELRCDPISGHTALYWYRQSLGQGLEFLIYFQGNSAPDKSGLPSDRFSAERTGGSVSTLTIQRTQQEDSAVYLCASSLRTESSYEQYFGPGTRLTVT.

The chain couples TRBV3-1 (or the pseudogene TRBV3-2) to TRBJ2-7, with 11 bases aligning to TRBD2. V dropped 4 bases and J dropped 3; count of bases not matched to a gene: 8. Germline V CDR1 and CDR2: LGHDT, YNNKEL (reference sequence). CDR3 length equals 16 residues. Here the CDR3 DNA reads TGTGCCAGCAGCCTAGGGACTAGCGGAATACGCTACGAGCAGTACTTC. This gives the protein CASSLGTSGIRYEQYF.

The rearrangement uses TRBV11-2 and TRBJ2-7; 13 bases agree with TRBD2. The CDR3 loop spans 15 amino acids. Germline-derived CDR1 and CDR2 are SGHAT and FQNNGV. J gave up 4 bases and V 5 bases, and 5 bases lay outside the gene matches. In DNA, the CDR3 is TGTGCCAGCAGCCCTAGGACTAGCGGGAGTTACGAGCAGTACTTC. This sequence encodes CASSPRTSGSYEQYF. The whole variable domain, remainder taken from reference TRBV11-2 and TRBJ2-7, is EAGVAQSPRYKIIEKRQSVAFWCNPISGHATLYWYQQILGQGPKLLIQFQNNGVVDDSQLPKDRFSAERLKGVDSTLKIQPAKLEDSAVYLCASSPRTSGSYEQYFGPGTRLTVT.

The chain has TRBV19 and TRBJ2-6; perhaps TRBD1 as D (6 bases). CDR1 is LNHDA and CDR2 is SQIVND in the germline V gene (reference sequence). This CDR3 is 14 amino acids long. Trimming removed 10 bases from V and 2 bases from J, with 12 bases in between. The CDR3: CATAGQPGANVLTF. CDR3 DNA sequence: TGTGCCACCGCCGGACAGCCTGGGGCCAACGTCCTGACTTTC. Together with reference TRBV19 and TRBJ2-6, the CDR3 gives the full variable domain: DGGITQSPKYLFRKEGQNVTLSCEQNLNHDAMYWYRQDPGQGLRLIYYSQIVNDFQKGDIAEGYSVSREKKESFPLTVTSAQKNPTAFYLCATAGQPGANVLTFGAGSRLTVL.

This clone has a handful of counts. This chain links TRBV12-3 or TRBV12-4 with TRBJ1-2, with D hard to call. V dropped 5 bases and J dropped 7 bases, with 14 bases sitting between them. The CDR3 covers 13 residues. DNA of the CDR3: TGTGCCAGCAGTGACACCGCGCTATTTGGCTACACCTTC. This encodes CASSDTALFGYTF.

The V call is TRBV5-1, the J call TRBJ1-5; D remains unclear. The CDR3 contains 13 residues. Germline lookup yields CDR1 SGHRS and CDR2 YFSETQ. Deletions cut 3 bases from V and 8 bases from J, with 12 bases between. The CDR3 is CASSWVGMEPQHF. Written as DNA, the CDR3 is TGCGCCAGCAGCTGGGTGGGCATGGAGCCCCAGCATTTT.

In the case of this clone: This specimen includes other DNA sequences encoding the same CDR3. The CDR3, as DNA: TGTGCCAGCAGCGTAGGAGCCTTGAACACTGAAGCTTTCTTT. It is translated as CASSVGALNTEAFF. This chain links TRBV9 with TRBJ1-1; D uncertain. Germline CDR1 SGDLS, CDR2 YYNGEE. Trimming stripped 0 bases from V and 0 bases from J, with 6 bases between. This CDR3 comprises 14 residues.

This clone was observed a few times. The genes are TRBV11-2 and TRBJ1-1, with D uncertain. V dropped 1 base and J dropped 4 bases, with 4 bases sitting between them. Germline loops: CDR1 SGHAT, CDR2 FQNNGV. The CDR3 sequence is 12 residues long. The CDR3 nucleotides read TGTGCCAGCAGCTTAGCCAGCACTGAAGCTTTCTTT. Its translation is CASSLASTEAFF.

V gene TRBV7-8 combines with J gene TRBJ2-1; TRBD2 agrees at 8 bases. V lost 6 bases to trimming and J lost 8 bases; unmatched junction nucleotides: 3. This CDR3 comprises 12 residues. Germline-derived CDR1 and CDR2 are SGHVS and FQNEAQ. The CDR3 here is CASRTSGHEQFF. The CDR3 DNA reads TGTGCCAGCAGAACTAGCGGACATGAGCAGTTCTTC.

The chain joins TRBV27 to TRBJ1-1; possible D gene TRBD1, 6 bases. The CDR3 runs 13 residues. The germline CDR1 and CDR2 sequences are MNHEY and SMNVEV (reference sequence). With 3 bases removed from V and 5 bases from J, the gap between germline ends came to 10 bases. CDR3 nucleotide sequence: TGTGCCAGCAGTTTGAGGGGGGGGACTGAAGCTTTCTTT. It is translated as CASSLRGGTEAFF.

V and J are TRBV6-2 or TRBV6-3 and TRBJ2-4; 7 bases fit TRBD1. The CDR3 is made up of 16 amino acids. V lost 6 bases, J lost 1 base, and 9 bases stayed unmatched. The germline V gene has CDR1 MNHEY and CDR2 SVGEGT. This CDR3 reads CASRPLTGAAKNIQYF. CDR3 nucleotide sequence: TGTGCCAGCAGACCTCTCACAGGGGCGGCCAAAAACATTCAGTACTTC.

The gene calls are TRBV19 and TRBJ2-2; 13 nucleotides agree with TRBD2. Germline V gene data show CDR1 as LNHDA and CDR2 as SQIVND (reference sequence). CDR3 length: 17 amino acids. V lost 2 bases and J lost 3; bases outside the gene matches: 3. CDR3 residues: CASSIWTSGRDTGELFF. CDR3 sequence (DNA): TGTGCCAGTAGTATATGGACTAGCGGGAGAGACACCGGGGAGCTGTTTTTT. Combining the CDR3 with reference TRBV19 and TRBJ2-2 gives the whole variable domain DGGITQSPKYLFRKEGQNVTLSCEQNLNHDAMYWYRQDPGQGLRLIYYSQIVNDFQKGDIAEGYSVSREKKESFPLTVTSAQKNPTAFYLCASSIWTSGRDTGELFFGEGSRLTVL.